The clone carrying this T cell receptor (beta chain) has just one count. The antigen is unknown. This sample stems from a study of T cell responses to AZD1222 COVID-19 vaccine. The CDR3 consists of 11 residues. CDR1 MNHEY and CDR2 SVGAGI come from the germline V gene. Trimming removed 6 bases at V and 1 base at J, with 3 bases between. Whole-study results and caveats: Clonal diversity was possibly underestimated, and white British individuals and females predominated among donors.

Clones were read by immunoSEQ multiplex PCR, and TCRdb kept only the in-frame ones, dropping some. The sample records over 90,000 clones, 90% to 95% being singletons. This sequence joins TRBV6-5 and TRBJ1-1; D is uncertain. The clonotype originates from an adult in good health. This specimen was peripheral blood, taken on day 0 of AZD1222 vaccination. The CDR3 here is CASRENTEAFF. Written as DNA, the CDR3 is TGTGCCAGCAGAGAGAACACTGAAGCTTTCTTT.